This TCR beta chain was recorded in a study of blood T cell repertoires in COVID-19. About the research overall: The cDNA or gDNA used as material had been derived from T cells, B-cell-depleted T cells, or PBMCs.

Cohort placement rested on clinical history that participants reported themselves. How the authors handled the data: The authors estimated nucleated cell counts from reference gene primer amplification. Method: immunoSEQ multiplex PCR; TCRdb's copy keeps in-frame clones and lacks some. V and J calls and clone size are those listed in that table; D and trimming were worked out from the DNA. The table shows about 160,000 clones, with over 70% occurring only once. The CDR3 is 14 residues long. Germline V gene data show CDR1 as SGHNT and CDR2 as YYREEE (reference sequence). Trimming took 1 base from V and 4 from J; bases not matched to a gene: 5.

Sequenced sample: PBMCs or T cells enriched from blood (not recorded which). This TCR derives from a woman aged 40 to 55 with acute COVID-19. V gene TRBV5-4 combines with J gene TRBJ2-7; TRBD1 matches 7 bases. The CDR3 nucleotides are TGTGCCAGCAGCTTGTCTGAGGGGGCATACGAGCAGTACTTC. Protein product: CASSLSEGAYEQYF. Supplemented by reference TRBV5-4 and TRBJ2-7, the full variable domain reads ETGVTQSPTHLIKTRGQQVTLRCSSQSGHNTVSWYQQALGQGPQFIFQYYREEENGRGNFPPRFSGLQFPNYSSELNVNALELDDSALYLCASSLSEGAYEQYFGPGTRLTVT.